This entry concerns a single TCR beta chain. V trimming: 2 bases; J trimming: 1 base; junction bases outside the gene matches: 6. Germline V gene sequence: CDR1 MNHEY, CDR2 SMNVEV (reference sequence). The CDR3 totals 16 residues. The method was immunoSEQ multiplex PCR; TCRdb's version includes in-frame clones alone and lacks a portion of them. The sample contains some 350,000 clones, 88% of which appear only once. The record originates from a study of blood T cell repertoires in COVID-19. Seattle-derived patients entered the study during active infection and were followed longitudinally. The clonotype was recovered from a woman in her 70s with COVID-19, enrolled during active disease. The specimen was peripheral blood. The gene calls are TRBV27 and TRBJ1-1; 8 bases line up with TRBD1. The chain's CDR3 is CASSLNWGTGNTEAFF. CDR3 coding DNA: TGTGCCAGCAGTTTAAACTGGGGGACAGGGAACACTGAAGCTTTCTTT.